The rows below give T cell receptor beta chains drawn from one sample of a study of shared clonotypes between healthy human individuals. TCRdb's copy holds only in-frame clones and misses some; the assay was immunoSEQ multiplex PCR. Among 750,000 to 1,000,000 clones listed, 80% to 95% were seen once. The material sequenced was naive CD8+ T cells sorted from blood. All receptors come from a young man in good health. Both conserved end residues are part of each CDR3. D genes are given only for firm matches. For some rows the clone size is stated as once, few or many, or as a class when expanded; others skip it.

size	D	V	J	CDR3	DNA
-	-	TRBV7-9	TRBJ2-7	CASSLSRDSSYEQYF	TGTGCCAGCAGCTTATCCCGAGACAGTTCCTACGAGCAGTACTTC
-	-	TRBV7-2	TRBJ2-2	CASNPFGNTGELFF	TGTGCCAGCAATCCTTTTGGGAACACCGGGGAGCTGTTTTTT
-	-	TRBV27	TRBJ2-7	CASSTANTGYEQYF	TGTGCCAGCAGTACAGCCAATACAGGTTACGAGCAGTACTTC
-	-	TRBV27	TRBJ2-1	CASSLAGSNEQFF	TGTGCCAGCAGTTTAGCGGGATCCAATGAGCAGTTCTTC
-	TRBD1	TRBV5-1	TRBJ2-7	CASSRGQGLNEQYF	TGCGCCAGCAGCCGGGGACAGGGGCTAAACGAGCAGTACTTC
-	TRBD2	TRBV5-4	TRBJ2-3	CASSTPGGADTQYF	TGTGCCAGCAGCACCCCGGGAGGGGCAGATACGCAGTATTTT
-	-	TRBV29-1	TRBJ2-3	CSVVTTEDTQYF	TGCAGCGTTGTCACCACCGAAGATACGCAGTATTTT
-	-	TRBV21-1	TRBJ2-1	CARRRDSDYNEQFF	TGTGCCAGGCGACGGGACTCAGACTACAATGAGCAGTTCTTC
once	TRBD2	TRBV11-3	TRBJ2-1	CASSYLGGDEQFF	TGTGCCAGCAGCTACCTTGGGGGGGATGAGCAGTTCTTC
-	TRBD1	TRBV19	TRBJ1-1	CASSLDRSGAFF	TGTGCCAGTAGTCTGGACAGGTCGGGAGCTTTCTTT
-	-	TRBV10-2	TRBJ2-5	CASSESQEVETQYF	TGCGCCAGCAGTGAGTCCCAGGAGGTAGAGACCCAGTACTTC
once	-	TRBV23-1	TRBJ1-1	CASSQKSRINRETEAFF	TGCGCCAGCAGTCAAAAGAGCAGGATCAACAGGGAAACTGAAGCTTTCTTT
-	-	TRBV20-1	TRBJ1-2	CSARLGNGYTF	TGCAGTGCTAGGTTAGGAAATGGCTACACCTTC
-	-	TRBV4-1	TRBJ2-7	CASSQVGTAYEQYF	TGCGCCAGCAGCCAGGTCGGCACCGCCTACGAGCAGTACTTC
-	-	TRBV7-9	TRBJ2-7	CASSQGSYEQYF	TGTGCCAGCAGCCAAGGCAGCTACGAGCAGTACTTC
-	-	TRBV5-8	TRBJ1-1	CASSFETANTEAFF	TGTGCCAGCAGCTTTGAGACAGCGAACACTGAAGCTTTCTTT
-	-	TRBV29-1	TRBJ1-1	CSVEVRSTEAFF	TGCAGCGTTGAAGTGAGGAGCACTGAAGCTTTCTTT
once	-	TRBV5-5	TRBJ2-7	CASSLTSYEQYF	TGTGCCAGCAGCTTGACCAGCTACGAGCAGTACTTC
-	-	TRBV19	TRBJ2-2	CASHTRTGELFF	TGTGCCAGTCACACTAGAACCGGGGAGCTGTTTTTT
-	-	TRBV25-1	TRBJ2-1	CASSDPDGIYNEQFF	TGTGCCAGCAGTGACCCAGACGGAATCTACAATGAGCAGTTCTTC
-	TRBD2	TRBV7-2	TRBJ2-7	CASSLTAGGFYEQYF	TGTGCCAGCAGCCTGACAGCGGGAGGGTTCTACGAGCAGTACTTC
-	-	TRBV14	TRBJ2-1	CASSQEEGAPWDEQFF	TGTGCCAGCAGCCAAGAGGAGGGAGCACCGTGGGATGAGCAGTTCTTC
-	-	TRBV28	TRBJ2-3	CASSQPPGDTQYF	TGTGCCAGCTCCCAACCCCCCGGAGATACGCAGTATTTT
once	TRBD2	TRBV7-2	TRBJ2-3	CASSIPLAGSGDTQYF	TGTGCCAGCAGCATTCCTTTAGCGGGTAGTGGGGATACGCAGTATTTT
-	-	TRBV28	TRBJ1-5	CASSPRVLSNQPQHF	TGTGCCAGCAGTCCTAGGGTTCTGAGCAATCAGCCCCAGCATTTT
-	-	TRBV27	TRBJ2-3	CASRHLVRVTDTQYF	TGTGCCAGCAGGCACTTAGTGAGGGTCACAGATACGCAGTATTTT
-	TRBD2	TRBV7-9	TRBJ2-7	CASSPRLAGAYEQYF	TGTGCCAGCAGCCCCCGACTAGCGGGAGCCTACGAGCAGTACTTC
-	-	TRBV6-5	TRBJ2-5	CASTLLGLGETQYF	TGTGCCAGCACCTTACTCGGTCTGGGAGAGACCCAGTACTTC
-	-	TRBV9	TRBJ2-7	CASSVVGGYEQYF	TGTGCCAGCAGCGTAGTTGGGGGCTACGAGCAGTACTTC
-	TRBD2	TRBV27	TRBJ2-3	CASSPRRSGSVDTQYF	TGTGCCAGCAGTCCCCGTAGAAGCGGGAGTGTAGATACGCAGTATTTT
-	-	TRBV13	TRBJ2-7	CASSSSDTGSYEQYF	TGTGCCAGCAGCTCCTCGGACACCGGCTCCTACGAGCAGTACTTC
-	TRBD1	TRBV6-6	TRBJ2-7	CASSSTGVRYEQYF	TGTGCCAGCAGCTCGACAGGGGTCCGTTACGAGCAGTACTTC
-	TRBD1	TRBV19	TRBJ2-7	CASSGPPGQTYEQYF	TGTGCCAGTAGTGGCCCGCCGGGACAGACCTACGAGCAGTACTTC
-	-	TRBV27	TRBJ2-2	CASSLGGRGELFF	TGTGCCAGCAGTTTAGGAGGTCGCGGGGAGCTGTTTTTT
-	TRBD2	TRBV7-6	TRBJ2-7	CASSETGGTSGSKQYF	TGTGCCAGCAGCGAAACAGGGGGCACTAGCGGGAGTAAGCAGTACTTC
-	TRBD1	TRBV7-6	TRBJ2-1	CASSLEEYLGQGGNEQFF	TGTGCCAGCAGCTTAGAGGAGTATTTGGGACAGGGTGGCAATGAGCAGTTCTTC
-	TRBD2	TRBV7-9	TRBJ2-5	CASSSTSEGETQYF	TGTGCCAGCAGCTCGACTAGCGAGGGAGAGACCCAGTACTTC
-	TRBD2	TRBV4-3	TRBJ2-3	CASSLGASGRGIDTQYF	TGCGCCAGCAGCCTTGGAGCTAGCGGGAGGGGTATAGATACGCAGTATTTT
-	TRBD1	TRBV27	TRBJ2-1	CASSTNRGYEEFF	TGTGCCAGCAGTACCAACAGGGGGTATGAGGAGTTCTTC
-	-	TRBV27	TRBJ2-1	CASSWGTLTAYNEQFF	TGTGCCAGCAGTTGGGGGACCCTAACGGCGTACAATGAGCAGTTCTTC
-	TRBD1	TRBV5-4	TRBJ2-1	CASGTGGGNEQFF	TGTGCGTCGGGGACAGGGGGTGGCAATGAGCAGTTCTTC
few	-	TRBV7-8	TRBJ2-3	CASSLLAGSTDTQYF	TGTGCCAGCAGCTTACTGGCAGGGAGCACAGATACGCAGTATTTT
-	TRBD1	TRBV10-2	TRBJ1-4	CASSESDRVDEKLFF	TGCGCCAGCAGTGAGTCGGACAGGGTAGATGAAAAACTGTTTTTT
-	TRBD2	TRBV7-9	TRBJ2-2	CASSPRLAEGWSTGELFF	TGTGCCAGCAGCCCCAGACTAGCGGAGGGGTGGAGTACCGGGGAGCTGTTTTTT
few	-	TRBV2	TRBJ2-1	CASSEGRFYYNEQFF	TGTGCCAGCAGTGAGGGGCGATTCTACTACAATGAGCAGTTCTTC
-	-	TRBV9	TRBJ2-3	CASSSAGVPSTDTQYF	TGTGCCAGCAGCTCCGCGGGCGTCCCTAGCACAGATACGCAGTATTTT
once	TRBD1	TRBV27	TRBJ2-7	CASSLAKGAFFDEQYF	TGTGCCAGCAGTTTAGCGAAGGGGGCATTTTTCGACGAGCAGTACTTC
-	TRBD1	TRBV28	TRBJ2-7	CASRFLTGGEYEQYF	TGTGCCAGCAGATTCTTGACAGGGGGAGAGTACGAGCAGTACTTC
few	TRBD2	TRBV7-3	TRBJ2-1	CASSLTGTRGILYNEQFF	TGTGCCAGCAGCTTAACTGGGACTAGAGGGATCCTTTACAATGAGCAGTTCTTC
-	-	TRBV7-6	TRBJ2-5	CASSFNNGGGETQYF	TGTGCCAGCAGCTTCAATAACGGGGGAGGAGAGACCCAGTACTTC
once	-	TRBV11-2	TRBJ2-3	CASSWYTDTQYF	TGTGCCAGCAGCTGGTACACAGATACGCAGTATTTT
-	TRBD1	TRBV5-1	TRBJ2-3	CASDPGQGAPDTQYF	TGCGCCAGCGATCCTGGACAGGGGGCACCAGATACGCAGTATTTT
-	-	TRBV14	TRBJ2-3	CASSFRGRLDTQYF	TGTGCCAGCAGCTTCCGAGGCCGATTAGATACGCAGTATTTT
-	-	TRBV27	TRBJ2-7	CASSLMGTEQYF	TGTGCCAGCAGTTTAATGGGCACCGAGCAGTACTTC
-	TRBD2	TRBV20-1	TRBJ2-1	CSLVAGNEQFF	TGCAGTCTAGTAGCGGGGAATGAGCAGTTCTTC
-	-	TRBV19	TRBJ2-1	CASSISGINLYNEQFF	TGTGCCAGTAGTATATCCGGGATTAACCTCTACAATGAGCAGTTCTTC
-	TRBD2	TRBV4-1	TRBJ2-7	CASSQRSGGSAEQYF	TGCGCCAGCAGCCAACGCTCGGGAGGTTCGGCCGAGCAGTACTTC
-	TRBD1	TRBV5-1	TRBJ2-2	CASSSATGGAGTGELFF	TGCGCCAGCAGCTCAGCGACAGGGGGCGCGGGAACCGGGGAGCTGTTTTTT
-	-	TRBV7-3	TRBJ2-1	CASSLSGYGYNEQFF	TGTGCCAGCAGCTTAAGTGGTTATGGGTACAATGAGCAGTTCTTC